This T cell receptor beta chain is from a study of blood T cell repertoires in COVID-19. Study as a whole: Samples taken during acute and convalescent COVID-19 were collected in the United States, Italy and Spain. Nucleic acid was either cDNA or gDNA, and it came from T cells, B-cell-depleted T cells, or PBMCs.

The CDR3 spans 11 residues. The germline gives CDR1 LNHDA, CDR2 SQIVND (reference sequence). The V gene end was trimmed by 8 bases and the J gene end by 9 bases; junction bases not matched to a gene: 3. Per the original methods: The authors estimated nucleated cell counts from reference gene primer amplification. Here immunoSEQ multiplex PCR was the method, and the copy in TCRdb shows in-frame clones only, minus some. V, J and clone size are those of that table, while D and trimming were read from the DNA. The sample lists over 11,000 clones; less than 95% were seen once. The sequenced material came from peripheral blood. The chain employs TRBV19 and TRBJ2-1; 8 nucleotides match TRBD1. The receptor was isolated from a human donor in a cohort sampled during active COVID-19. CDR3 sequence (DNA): TGTGCCAGTCGGACAGGGAGTGAGCAGTTCTTC. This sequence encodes CASRTGSEQFF.